This entry lists 11 T cell receptor beta chains sequenced from one sample in a study of T cells after yellow fever vaccination. MiXCR, run by TCRdb on the 5' RACE reads, gives a single entry per CDR3 protein. There are fewer than 400,000 distinct CDR3 sequences in the sample; approximately 6% occur only once, and roughly 15% lies in the top ten. The sample consisted of PBMCs, taken 5 days after the yellow fever booster vaccination. The receptors originated from a man between 25 and 39 years old who received the YFV17D yellow fever vaccine.

There are many counts of this clonotype. The DNA for the CDR3 is TGTGCCAGCAGCTTAGACGGCGCGTACAATCAGCCCCAGCATTTT. It translates to CASSLDGAYNQPQHF. The chain employs TRBV7-2 and TRBJ1-5; D gene unclear. Germline V gene lookup returns CDR1 SGHTA and CDR2 FQGNSA. Trimming stripped 1 base from V and 3 bases from J, with 10 bases between. The CDR3 sequence is 15 residues long.

This clonotype was counted at least ten times. The chain is built from TRBV7-9 and TRBJ2-3, with D possibly TRBD1 on 5 matching bases. Trimming cost V 3 bases and J 2 bases, with 15 bases left between them. CDR1 is SEHNR, CDR2 FQNEAQ, per germline (reference sequence). There are 16 residues in the CDR3. This chain's CDR3 is CASSLSQGYPTDTQYF. Here the CDR3 DNA reads TGTGCCAGCAGCTTGTCTCAGGGATACCCCACAGATACGCAGTATTTT. The full variable domain, in which reference TRBV7-9 and TRBJ2-3 provide the parts outside the CDR3, is DTGVSQNPRHKITKRGQNVTFRCDPISEHNRLYWYRQTLGQGPEFLTYFQNEAQLEKSRLLSDRFSAERPKGSFSTLEIQRTEQGDSAMYLCASSLSQGYPTDTQYFGPGTRLTVL.

This rearrangement joins TRBV5-1 to TRBJ2-2; TRBD1 aligns across 7 bases. CDR1 SGHRS and CDR2 YFSETQ come from the germline V gene. The CDR3 has 15 amino acids. V lost 3 bases to trimming and J lost 6 bases; unmatched junction nucleotides: 8. Here the CDR3 reads CASSSTGNGAGELFF. The CDR3, as DNA: TGCGCCAGCAGCTCGACAGGGAATGGAGCCGGGGAGCTGTTTTTT.

The V call is TRBV19, the J call TRBJ1-1; 7 bases match TRBD1. V lost 9 bases to trimming and J lost 3 bases; unmatched junction nucleotides: 4. Germline V gene sequence: CDR1 LNHDA, CDR2 SQIVND (reference sequence). This CDR3 spans 12 amino acids. CDR3 in amino acids: CASTTGYTEAFF. In nucleotides, the CDR3 is TGTGCCAGCACGACAGGGTACACTGAAGCTTTCTTT.

This clonotype was seen a few times. The chain carries TRBV3-1 and TRBJ2-5; D call uncertain. V was pared by 4 bases and J by 3 bases, with 12 bases between. CDR3 length: 14 residues. Looked up from germline, CDR1 is LGHDT and CDR2 is YNNKEL (reference sequence). The CDR3 sequence is CASSLTGREETQYF. CDR3 coding DNA: TGTGCCAGCAGCCTAACCGGACGGGAAGAGACCCAGTACTTC.

As regards this clonotype: This may be a read error: a much more frequent sequence differs by one nucleotide. The chain combines TRBV20-1 with TRBJ2-3; no definite D call. This CDR3 is 14 amino acids long. Germline CDR1 is DFQATT and CDR2 is SNEGSKA (reference sequence). The V end was cut by 1 base, the J end by 4 bases, with 12 bases between. DNA for the CDR3: TGCAGTGCTAGAGCTGTGTCGAGGTCAGATACGCAGTATTTT. Its protein is CSARAVSRSDTQYF.

The chain has TRBV20-1 and TRBJ2-7; D perhaps matches TRBD1 (5 bases). CDR3 size: 13 residues. CDR1 is DFQATT, CDR2 SNEGSKA, per germline (reference sequence). Trimming removed 4 bases from V and 0 bases from J, with 10 bases in between. CDR3 amino acids: CSAKSQVSYEQYF. The CDR3 region has the DNA TGCAGTGCTAAGTCACAGGTCTCCTACGAGCAGTACTTC.

The chain carries TRBV3-1 and TRBJ2-7; TRBD2 matches 14 bases. V was pared by 4 bases and J by 6 bases, with 5 bases of the junction left unmatched. CDR1 and CDR2 (germline): LGHDT, YNNKEL (reference sequence). CDR3 size: 15 residues. The CDR3 nucleotides read TGTGCCAGCAGCCTAGGGACTAGCGGGAGAGGCGAGCAGTACTTC. Encoded protein: CASSLGTSGRGEQYF.

This clonotype was counted between two and nine times. The junction differs from germline at one of its ends, possibly a read error. The chain is built from TRBV23-1 and TRBJ1-4; 8 positions agree with TRBD1. TRBV23-1 carries the ORF label, with uncertain function. The CDR3 consists of 12 residues. In DNA form, the CDR3 reads TGCGCCAGCAATCTTATCCCGGGACAGGACCGTTTT. Residues: CASNLIPGQDRF.

At least ten counts were recorded for this clonotype. The rearrangement links TRBV6-5 to TRBJ2-7, with D tentatively TRBD1 (6 bases). CDR3 size: 12 residues. Germline V lookup: CDR1 MNHEY, CDR2 SVGAGI. With 6 bases removed from V and 6 bases from J, the gap between germline ends came to 12 bases. The chain's CDR3 is CASSRDRLEQYF. The CDR3 coding sequence is TGTGCCAGCAGCCGAGACAGGCTCGAGCAGTACTTC.

This clonotype was picked up a small number of times. The chain recombines TRBV20-1 with TRBJ2-1, with 8 bases matching TRBD2. J was trimmed by 4 bases and V by 3 bases; bases with no gene match: 5. The CDR3 contains 14 residues. Germline V lookup: CDR1 DFQATT, CDR2 SNEGSKA (reference sequence). The CDR3 spells CSASGREVYNEQFF. CDR3 DNA sequence: TGCAGTGCTAGCGGGAGGGAAGTTTACAATGAGCAGTTCTTC.